A single sample is the source of the 3 T cell receptor beta chains below, sequenced in a study of shared clonotypes between healthy human individuals. Assay used: immunoSEQ multiplex PCR; TCRdb lists only in-frame clones, some missing. The data contain around 2.1 million clones, about 93% of them singletons. As defined, naive CD8 cells were CD45RO-negative and positively selected for CCR7, with terminally differentiated effector memory CD45RA+ cells excluded. The sequencing input was naive CD8+ T cells from PBMCs. The source of these receptors is a man aged 18-30 years in good health. Some clones in this sample may be carry-over from other donors' samples.

The chain recombines TRBV9 with TRBJ2-7, with D perhaps TRBD2 (5 bases). The germline V gene encodes CDR1 SGDLS and CDR2 YYNGEE. The CDR3 length is 16 residues. Trimming left V 0 bases short and J 5 bases short, with 18 bases between. This CDR3 is CASSVERSGSGDEQYF. As DNA, the CDR3 is TGTGCCAGCAGCGTAGAGCGCTCGGGGTCCGGAGACGAGCAGTACTTC.

V usage is TRBV7-8 and J usage is TRBJ2-1; TRBD2 aligns across 10 bases. Germline V CDR1 and CDR2: SGHVS, FQNEAQ. The V segment lost 2 bases and the J segment 0 bases; nucleotides outside the gene matches: 10. CDR3 size: 19 residues. The CDR3: CASSLRASGSFGSYNEQFF. The CDR3 DNA follows: TGTGCCAGCAGCTTAAGGGCTAGCGGGAGCTTCGGCTCCTACAATGAGCAGTTCTTC.

To note about this clone: Other DNA sequences in the sample encode the same CDR3. The chain links TRBV7-3 to TRBJ2-1; 9 bases map to TRBD2. The V gene's germline CDR1 is SGHTA and CDR2 FQGTGA. The CDR3 contains 15 residues. J was trimmed by 0 bases and V by 6 bases; bases with no gene match: 3. The CDR3 region is CASSLAGSSYNEQFF. CDR3 coding DNA: TGTGCCAGCAGTCTAGCGGGAAGCTCCTACAATGAGCAGTTCTTC.